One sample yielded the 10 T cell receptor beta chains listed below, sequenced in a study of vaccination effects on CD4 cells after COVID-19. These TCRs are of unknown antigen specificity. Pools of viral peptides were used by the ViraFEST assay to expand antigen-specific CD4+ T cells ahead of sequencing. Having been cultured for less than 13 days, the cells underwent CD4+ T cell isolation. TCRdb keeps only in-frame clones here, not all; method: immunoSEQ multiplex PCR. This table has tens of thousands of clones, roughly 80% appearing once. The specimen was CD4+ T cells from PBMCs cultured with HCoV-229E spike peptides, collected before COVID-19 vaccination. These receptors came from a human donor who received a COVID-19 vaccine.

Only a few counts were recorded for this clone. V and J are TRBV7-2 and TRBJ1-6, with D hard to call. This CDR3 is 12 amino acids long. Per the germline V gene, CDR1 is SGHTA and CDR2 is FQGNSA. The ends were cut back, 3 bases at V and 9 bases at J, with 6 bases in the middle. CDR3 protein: CASSFFGSPLHF. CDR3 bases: TGTGCCAGCAGCTTCTTTGGTTCACCCCTCCACTTT.

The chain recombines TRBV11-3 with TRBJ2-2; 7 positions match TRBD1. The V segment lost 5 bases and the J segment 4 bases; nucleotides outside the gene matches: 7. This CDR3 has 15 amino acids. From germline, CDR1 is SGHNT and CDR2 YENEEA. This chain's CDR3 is CASSPGQTGTGELFF. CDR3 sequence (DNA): TGTGCCAGCAGCCCGGGACAGACGGGCACCGGGGAGCTGTTTTTT.

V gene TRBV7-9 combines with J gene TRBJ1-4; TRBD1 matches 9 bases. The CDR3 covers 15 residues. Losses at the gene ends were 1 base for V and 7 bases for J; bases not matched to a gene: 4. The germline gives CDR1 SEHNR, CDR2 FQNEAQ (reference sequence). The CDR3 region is CASSLGTGAREKLFF. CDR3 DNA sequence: TGTGCCAGCAGCTTAGGGACAGGGGCGCGTGAAAAACTGTTTTTT.

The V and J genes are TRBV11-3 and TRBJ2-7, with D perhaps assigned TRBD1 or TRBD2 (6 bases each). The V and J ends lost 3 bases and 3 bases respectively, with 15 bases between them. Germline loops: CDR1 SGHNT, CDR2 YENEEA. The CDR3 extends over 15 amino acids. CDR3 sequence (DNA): TGTGCCAGCAGCTTGGGGGGCTACAACAACTACGAGCAGTACGTC. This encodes CASSLGGYNNYEQYV.

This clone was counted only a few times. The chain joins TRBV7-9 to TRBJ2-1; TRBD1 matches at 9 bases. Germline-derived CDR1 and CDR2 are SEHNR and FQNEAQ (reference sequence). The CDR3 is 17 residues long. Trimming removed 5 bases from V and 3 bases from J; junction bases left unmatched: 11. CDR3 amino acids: CASSPKFRDRVYNEQFF. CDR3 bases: TGTGCCAGCAGCCCAAAATTTCGGGACAGGGTCTACAATGAGCAGTTCTTC.

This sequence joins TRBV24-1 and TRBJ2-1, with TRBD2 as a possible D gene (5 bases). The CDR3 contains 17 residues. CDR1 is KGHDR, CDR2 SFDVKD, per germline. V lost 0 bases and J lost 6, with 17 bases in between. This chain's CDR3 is CATSDLIGSGSSNEQFF. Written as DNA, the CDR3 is TGTGCCACCAGTGATTTGATCGGGTCGGGGAGTAGCAATGAGCAGTTCTTC.

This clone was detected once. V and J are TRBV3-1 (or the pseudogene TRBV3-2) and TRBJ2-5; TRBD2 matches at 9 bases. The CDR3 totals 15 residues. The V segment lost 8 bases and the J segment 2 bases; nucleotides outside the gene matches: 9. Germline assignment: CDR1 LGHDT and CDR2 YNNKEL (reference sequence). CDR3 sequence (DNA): TGTGCCAGCCGTCCGGCTAGCGGGGTACAAGAGACCCAGTACTTC. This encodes CASRPASGVQETQYF.

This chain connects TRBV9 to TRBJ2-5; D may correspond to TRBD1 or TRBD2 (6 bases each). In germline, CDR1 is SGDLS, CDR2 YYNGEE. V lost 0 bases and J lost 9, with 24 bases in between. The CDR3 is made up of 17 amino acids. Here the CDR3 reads CASSVARGPVAPGAQYF. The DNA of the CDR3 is TGTGCCAGCAGCGTAGCTCGGGGGCCGGTGGCCCCTGGGGCCCAGTACTTC.

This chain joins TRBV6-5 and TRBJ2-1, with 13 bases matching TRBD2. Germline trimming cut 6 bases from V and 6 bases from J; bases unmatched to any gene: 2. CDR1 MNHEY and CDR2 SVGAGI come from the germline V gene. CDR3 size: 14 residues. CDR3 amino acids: CASRRLAGGNEQFF. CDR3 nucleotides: TGTGCCAGCAGACGACTAGCGGGAGGCAATGAGCAGTTCTTC.

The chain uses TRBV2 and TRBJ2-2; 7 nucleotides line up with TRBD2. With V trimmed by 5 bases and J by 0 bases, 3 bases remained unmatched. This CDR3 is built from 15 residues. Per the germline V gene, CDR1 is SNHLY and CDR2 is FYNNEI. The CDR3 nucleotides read TGTGCCAGCAGTACTAGCGTTGCGAACACCGGGGAGCTGTTTTTT. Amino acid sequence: CASSTSVANTGELFF.